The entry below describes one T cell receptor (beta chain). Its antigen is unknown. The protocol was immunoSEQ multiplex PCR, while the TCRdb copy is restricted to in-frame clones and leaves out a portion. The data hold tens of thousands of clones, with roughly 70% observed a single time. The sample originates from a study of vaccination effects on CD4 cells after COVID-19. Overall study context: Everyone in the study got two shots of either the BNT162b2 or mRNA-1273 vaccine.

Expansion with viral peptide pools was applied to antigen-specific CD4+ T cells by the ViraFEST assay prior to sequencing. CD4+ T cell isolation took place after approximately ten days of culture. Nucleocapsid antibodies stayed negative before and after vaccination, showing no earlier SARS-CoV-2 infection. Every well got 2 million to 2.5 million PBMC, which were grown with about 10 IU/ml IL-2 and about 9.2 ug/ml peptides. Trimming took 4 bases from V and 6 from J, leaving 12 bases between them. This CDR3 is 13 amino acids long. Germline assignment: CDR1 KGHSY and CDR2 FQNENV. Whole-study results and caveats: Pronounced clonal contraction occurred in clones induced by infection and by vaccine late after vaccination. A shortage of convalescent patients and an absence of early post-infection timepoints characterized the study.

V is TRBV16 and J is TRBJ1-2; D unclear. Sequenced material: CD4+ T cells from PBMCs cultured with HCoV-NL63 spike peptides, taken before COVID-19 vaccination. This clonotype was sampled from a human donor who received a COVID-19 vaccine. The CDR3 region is CASSPRRDDGYTF. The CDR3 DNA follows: TGTGCCAGCAGCCCGAGACGGGATGATGGCTACACCTTC. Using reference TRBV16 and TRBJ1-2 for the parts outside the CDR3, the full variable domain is GEEVAQTPKHLVRGEGQKAKLYCAPIKGHSYVFWYQQVLKNEFKFLISFQNENVFDETGMPKERFSAKCLPNSPCSLEIQATKLEDSAVYFCASSPRRDDGYTFGSGTRLTVV.